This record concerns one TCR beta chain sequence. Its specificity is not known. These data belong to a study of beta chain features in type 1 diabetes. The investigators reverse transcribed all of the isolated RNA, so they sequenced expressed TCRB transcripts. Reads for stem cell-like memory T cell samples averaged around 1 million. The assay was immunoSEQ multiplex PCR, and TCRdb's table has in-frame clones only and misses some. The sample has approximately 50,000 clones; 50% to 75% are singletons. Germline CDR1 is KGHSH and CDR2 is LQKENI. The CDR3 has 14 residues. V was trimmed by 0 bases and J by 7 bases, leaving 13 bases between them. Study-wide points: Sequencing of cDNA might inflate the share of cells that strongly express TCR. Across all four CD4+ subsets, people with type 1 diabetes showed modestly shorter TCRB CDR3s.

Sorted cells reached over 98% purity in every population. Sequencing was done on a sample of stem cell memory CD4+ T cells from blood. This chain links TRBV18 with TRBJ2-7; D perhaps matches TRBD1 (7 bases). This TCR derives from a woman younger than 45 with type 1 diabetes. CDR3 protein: CASSPPSRGDEQYF. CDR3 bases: TGTGCCAGCTCACCACCGAGCAGGGGGGATGAGCAGTACTTC. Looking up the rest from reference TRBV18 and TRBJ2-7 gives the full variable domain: NAGVMQNPRHLVRRRGQEARLRCSPMKGHSHVYWYRQLPEEGLKFMVYLQKENIIDESGMPKERFSAEFPKEGPSILRIQQVVRGDSAAYFCASSPPSRGDEQYFGPGTRLTVT.